Following are 5 T cell receptor beta chains from one sample sequenced in a study of regulatory T cells in long-lasting Graves disease. Assembly of TCR beta libraries relied on iRepertoire HTBI primers together with Arm-PCR of CDR3 regions. TCRdb reprocessed the multiplex PCR reads with MiXCR, giving one entry per CDR3 protein. The sample lists under 450,000 distinct CDR3 sequences, roughly 17% seen once, with roughly 21% in the top ten. Time point given: newly diagnosed GD, antithyroid drugs for less than 3 months. PBMC-extracted RNA yielded the TCR library. The sample was also linked to a second study, of T cells in Graves' hyperthyroidism and ophthalmopathy.

The input for sequencing was peripheral blood mononuclear cells (PBMCs), taken at new diagnosis, from a patient treated with antithyroid drugs. The receptors here all came from a woman younger than 35 with Graves disease.

This clonotype was counted at least ten times. The chain couples TRBV29-1 to TRBJ2-7, with 12 bases matching TRBD2. The CDR3 is 14 residues long. Trimming at V came to 4 bases and at J to 6 bases, leaving 7 bases not matched to a gene. Germline CDR1 is SQVTM and CDR2 is ANQGSEA. CDR3 loop: CSVAQTSGGSEQYF. CDR3 coding DNA: TGCAGCGTTGCCCAGACTAGCGGGGGTTCCGAGCAGTACTTC.

In this sample, this clonotype turned up many times. This sequence joins TRBV28 and TRBJ1-1; maybe TRBD1 (6 bases). In germline, CDR1 is MDHEN, CDR2 SYDVKM. The CDR3 extends over 11 amino acids. V shed 3 bases and J shed 8 bases, with 7 bases lying between them. This chain's CDR3 is CASSFTGEAFF. The CDR3 DNA reads as TGTGCCAGCAGTTTTACAGGGGAAGCTTTCTTT.

The rearrangement links TRBV4-1 to TRBJ2-2; unclear D gene. CDR1 is MGHRA, CDR2 YSYEKL, per germline. V was clipped by 0 bases and J by 8 bases, with 10 bases between them. CDR3 length: 14 residues. CDR3: CASSQEAFMGELFF. The CDR3 bases are TGCGCCAGCAGCCAAGAGGCTTTCATGGGGGAGCTGTTTTTT.

Ten or more counts support this clonotype. This chain joins TRBV7-9 and TRBJ2-7, with a weak D call TRBD1 (7 bases). V was pared by 5 bases and J by 2 bases, with 13 bases between. From germline, CDR1 is SEHNR and CDR2 FQNEAQ (reference sequence). The CDR3 is 14 residues long. The CDR3 is CASSPAGGTYEQYF. For the CDR3, the DNA is TGTGCCAGCAGCCCGGCAGGGGGGACCTACGAGCAGTACTTC. The complete variable domain, with remaining parts taken from reference TRBV7-9 and TRBJ2-7, reads DTGVSQNPRHKITKRGQNVTFRCDPISEHNRLYWYRQTLGQGPEFLTYFQNEAQLEKSRLLSDRFSAERPKGSFSTLEIQRTEQGDSAMYLCASSPAGGTYEQYFGPGTRLTVT.

This clonotype showed up many times. The chain couples TRBV20-1 to TRBJ2-1; TRBD2 is a possible D gene (6 bases). CDR3 length: 11 residues. The germline gives CDR1 DFQATT, CDR2 SNEGSKA (reference sequence). Trimming stripped 6 bases from V and 11 bases from J, with 14 bases between. The CDR3 loop is CSAALATKQFF. The CDR3 DNA reads as TGCAGTGCCGCGCTAGCGACCAAGCAGTTCTTC.